This T cell receptor (beta chain) was found in a study of Tregs in tolerant kidney transplant recipients. Study-wide findings and caveats: Expanding Tregs on activated donor B cells appeared to best identify donor-specific TCRbeta clones. Biological reproducibility was not directly addressed in this study.

This CDR3 has 12 amino acids. Trimming removed 7 bases at V and 7 bases at J, with 12 bases between. Germline lookup yields CDR1 SGDLS and CDR2 YYNGEE. This clone appeared a single time. Its antigen is as yet unknown. The assay was immunoSEQ multiplex PCR, and TCRdb's table has in-frame clones only and misses some. The repertoire holds some 90,000 clones, with roughly nine tenths as singletons. Thawed PBMCs were FACS-sorted into unstimulated CD4+CD25+CD127- regulatory T cells, CD4+CD25- non-regulatory cells, CD4 and CD8 cells. The receptor was derived from a human donor in good health. This sequence joins TRBV9 and TRBJ2-1; unclear D gene. Sequenced: CD8+ T cells from blood. CDR3 sequence: CASGLSENEQFF. The DNA of the CDR3 is TGTGCCAGCGGGTTGAGCGAAAATGAGCAGTTCTTC.